The 3 T cell receptor beta chains in this list originate from one sample, sequenced in a study of cytomegalovirus exposure and HLA in healthy donors (dated by TCRdb to the late 2010s). The library was prepared using the immunoSEQ multiplex PCR assay. The multiplex PCR relied on a mix of 60 forward primers for TCR Vbeta segments and 13 reverse primers for TCR Jbeta segments. Drawn from immuneACCESS, this table holds only the in-frame rearrangements with V and J called that TCRdb kept. Clones are partly lost; checked studies trace under half to an unresolved V gene and leave the rest unexplained. For this sample the table gives roughly 230,000 clones, of which about 85% were detected only once. The ten largest clonotypes hold roughly 0.22% of the sample. Sequenced input: PBMCs. These receptors all stem from a girl aged 2 to 9 in good health and CMV-seronegative.

This chain uses TRBV6-5 with TRBJ2-2; D uncertain. V dropped 7 bases and J dropped 5 bases, with 11 bases sitting between them. The CDR3 is 13 residues long. Germline V gene data show CDR1 as MNHEY and CDR2 as SVGAGI. CDR3 in DNA: TGTGCCAGCACTCAGGAAGGAACCGGGGAGCTGTTTTTT. The encoded protein is CASTQEGTGELFF.

The chain employs TRBV29-1 and TRBJ2-2; 7 nucleotides match TRBD2. Germline CDR1 SQVTM, CDR2 ANQGSEA. This CDR3 comprises 14 residues. The junction had 6 bases not matched to a gene; V was cut back by 5 bases and J by 3 bases. CDR3 residues: CSVWGGVDTGELFF. In nucleotides, the CDR3 is TGCAGCGTTTGGGGAGGGGTAGACACCGGGGAGCTGTTTTTT.

The V gene is TRBV7-6, the J gene TRBJ1-1; the match to TRBD1 covers 7 bases. Germline values: CDR1 SGHVS, CDR2 FNYEAQ. V lost 5 bases to trimming and J lost 2 bases; unmatched junction nucleotides: 5. The CDR3 contains 14 residues. The CDR3 sequence is CASSPGTVNTEAFF. The CDR3 DNA is TGTGCCAGCAGCCCCGGGACAGTTAACACTGAAGCTTTCTTT.